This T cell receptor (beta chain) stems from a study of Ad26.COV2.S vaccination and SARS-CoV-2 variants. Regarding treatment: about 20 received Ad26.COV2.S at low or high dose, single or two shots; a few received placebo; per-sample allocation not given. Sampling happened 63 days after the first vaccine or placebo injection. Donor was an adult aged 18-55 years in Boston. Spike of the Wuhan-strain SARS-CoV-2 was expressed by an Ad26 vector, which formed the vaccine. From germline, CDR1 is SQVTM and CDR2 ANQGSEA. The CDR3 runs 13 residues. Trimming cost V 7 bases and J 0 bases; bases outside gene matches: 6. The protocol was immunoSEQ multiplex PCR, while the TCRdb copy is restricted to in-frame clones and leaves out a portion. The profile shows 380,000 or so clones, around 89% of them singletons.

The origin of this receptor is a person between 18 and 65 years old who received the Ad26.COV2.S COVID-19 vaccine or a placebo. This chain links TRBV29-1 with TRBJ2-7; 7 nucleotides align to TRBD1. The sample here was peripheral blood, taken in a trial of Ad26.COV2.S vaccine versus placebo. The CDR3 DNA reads TGCAGCGCCAGGACAGGCAACTCCTACGAGCAGTACTTC. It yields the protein CSARTGNSYEQYF.